This T cell receptor (beta chain) was profiled in a study of cytomegalovirus exposure and HLA in healthy donors. As regards this clone: Its antigen is not known.

The PCR contained 60 Vbeta and 13 Jbeta primers. The repertoire was sequenced with immunoSEQ multiplex PCR; TCRdb's copy has only in-frame clones and lacks some. The table lists approximately 50,000 clones, with about a sixth in the top ten. Whole-study findings and limits: Within a later analysis, the majority of CMV-associated TCR beta chains appeared HLA-restricted. TCR beta chain V- and J-gene trimming was linked, in a later analysis, to a missense variant in DCLRE1C. A reported reduction in N-insertions relative to the approximately 600-donor mean was seen in an Asian-associated ancestry cluster in a later analysis.

The source of this sequence is a male donor in good health and CMV-seronegative. Sequenced input: PBMCs.

CDR3 residues: CASSLQGPEPLHF. CDR3 coding DNA: TGCGCCAGCAGCTTACAGGGTCCAGAACCCCTCCACTTT. V is TRBV5-1 and J is TRBJ1-6; TRBD1 might be the D (6 bases). CDR3 size: 13 residues. Germline loops: CDR1 SGHRS, CDR2 YFSETQ. Trimming stripped 2 bases from V and 12 bases from J, with 12 bases between.